This section outlines one T cell receptor (beta chain) sequence together with its context. Its antigen is as yet unknown. Sequence at one end of the junction differs from germline and may be a read error. This sample is part of a study of early T cells in non-severe SARS-CoV-2 infection. Turning to the study itself: Bulk RNA taken from unsorted whole blood was sequenced, leaving chains unpaired. Study conclusions and caveats: A preference for anti-spike CD8 responses marked VDJdb matching, which missed private and CD4 specificities.

The TCR library protocol was used to attach unique molecular identifiers. These identifiers were attached to individual cDNA molecules. TCRdb called the 5' RACE reads again in MiXCR, with one record for every CDR3 protein. The sample yields tens of thousands of distinct CDR3 sequences, over 12% seen once. Germline CDR1 SSHAT, CDR2 FNYEAQ (reference sequence). The CDR3 extends over 15 amino acids. This rearrangement joins TRBV7-7 to TRBJ2-3, with D perhaps TRBD1 (6 bases). The sequence was collected from an adult who was a healthcare worker with PCR-confirmed SARS-CoV-2 infection or an uninfected control (not recorded which). Sequenced material: whole blood. CDR3 protein: CASSPTFTGQTTQYF. CDR3 in DNA: TGTGCTAGCAGCCCGACCTTCACAGGACAGACAACGCAGTATTTT.